This T cell receptor beta chain was profiled in a study of PD-1 blockade in classical Hodgkin lymphoma. Findings and limits, study-wide: With CD4+ cells, TCR diversity rose significantly by C4D1, but not with CD8+ cells.

Measured with immunoSEQ multiplex PCR; TCRdb has only the in-frame clones, and not every one. The table has about 21,000 clones, around 85% seen once; the top ten hold about an eighth. Notes on this clone: The target antigen is unknown.

Germline values: CDR1 SNHLY, CDR2 FYNNEI. The CDR3 totals 16 residues. Deletions cut 6 bases from V and 9 bases from J, with 21 bases between. Time point of the sample: cycle 4 day 1 (C4D1), after around six weeks of nivolumab. Exposure to brentuximab vedotin varied, and each patient had relapsed following autologous stem cell transplantation. This clonotype originated in a human donor with classical Hodgkin lymphoma. The sample here was peripheral blood mononuclear cells (PBMCs), taken before the fourth cycle of nivolumab. The chain combines TRBV2 with TRBJ1-6; D is possibly TRBD1 (6 bases). Written as DNA, the CDR3 is TGTGCCAGCAGCGAGACAGGTCCCGGTGGAGTTTCACCCCTCCACTTT. Translation: CASSETGPGGVSPLHF.